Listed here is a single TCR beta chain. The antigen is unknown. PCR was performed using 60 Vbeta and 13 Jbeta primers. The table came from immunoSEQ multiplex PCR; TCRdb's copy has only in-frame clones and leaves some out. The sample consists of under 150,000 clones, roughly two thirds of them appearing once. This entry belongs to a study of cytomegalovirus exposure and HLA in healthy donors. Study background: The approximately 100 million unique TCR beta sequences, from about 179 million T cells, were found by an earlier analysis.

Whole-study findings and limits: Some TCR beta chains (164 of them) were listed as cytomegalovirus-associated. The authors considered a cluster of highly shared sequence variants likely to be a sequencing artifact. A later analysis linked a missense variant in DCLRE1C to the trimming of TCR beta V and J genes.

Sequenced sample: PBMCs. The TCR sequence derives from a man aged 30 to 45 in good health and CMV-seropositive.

The CDR3 DNA reads TGTGCCAGCAGCTTCACGGGAGGGGAGACCCAGTACTTC. Its translation: CASSFTGGETQYF. The chain joins TRBV7-9 to TRBJ2-5; 8 nucleotides line up with TRBD2. The CDR3 is 13 residues long. V lost 3 bases and J lost 5; bases outside the gene matches: 2. Germline V gene lookup returns CDR1 SEHNR and CDR2 FQNEAQ (reference sequence).